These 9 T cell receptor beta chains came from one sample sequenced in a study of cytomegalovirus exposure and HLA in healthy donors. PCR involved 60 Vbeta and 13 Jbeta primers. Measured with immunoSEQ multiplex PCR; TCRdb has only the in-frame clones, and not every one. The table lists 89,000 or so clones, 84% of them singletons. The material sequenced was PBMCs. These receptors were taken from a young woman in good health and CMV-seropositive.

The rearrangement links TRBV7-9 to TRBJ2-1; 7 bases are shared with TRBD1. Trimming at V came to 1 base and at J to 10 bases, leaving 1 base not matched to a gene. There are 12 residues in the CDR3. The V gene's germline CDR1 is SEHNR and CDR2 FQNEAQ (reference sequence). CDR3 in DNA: TGTGCCAGCAGCTTAGGGGGACAGGAGCAGTTCTTC. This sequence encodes CASSLGGQEQFF. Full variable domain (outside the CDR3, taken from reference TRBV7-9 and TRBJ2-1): DTGVSQNPRHKITKRGQNVTFRCDPISEHNRLYWYRQTLGQGPEFLTYFQNEAQLEKSRLLSDRFSAERPKGSFSTLEIQRTEQGDSAMYLCASSLGGQEQFFGPGTRLTVL.

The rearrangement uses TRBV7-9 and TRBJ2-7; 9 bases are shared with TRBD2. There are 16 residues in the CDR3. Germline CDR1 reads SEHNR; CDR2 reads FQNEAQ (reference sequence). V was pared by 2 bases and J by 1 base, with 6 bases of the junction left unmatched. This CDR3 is CASSLILAGVSYEQYF. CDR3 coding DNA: TGTGCCAGCAGCTTAATCTTAGCGGGAGTATCCTACGAGCAGTACTTC.

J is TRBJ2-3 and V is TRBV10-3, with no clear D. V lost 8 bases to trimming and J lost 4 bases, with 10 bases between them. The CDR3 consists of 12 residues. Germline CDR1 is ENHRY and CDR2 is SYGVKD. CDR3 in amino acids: CAISVAADTQYF. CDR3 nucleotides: TGTGCCATCTCTGTTGCAGCAGATACGCAGTATTTT.

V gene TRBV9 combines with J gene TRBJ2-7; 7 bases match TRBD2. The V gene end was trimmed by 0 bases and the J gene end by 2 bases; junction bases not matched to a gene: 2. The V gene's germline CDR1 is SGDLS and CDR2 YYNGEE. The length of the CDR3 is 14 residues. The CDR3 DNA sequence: TGTGCCAGCAGCGTAGGCGGGAGTGCCTACGAGCAGTACTTC. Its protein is CASSVGGSAYEQYF.

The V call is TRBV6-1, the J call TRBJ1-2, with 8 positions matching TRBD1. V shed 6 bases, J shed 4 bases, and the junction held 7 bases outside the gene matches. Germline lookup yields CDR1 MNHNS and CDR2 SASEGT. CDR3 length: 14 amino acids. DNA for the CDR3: TGTGCCAGCAGCCGGACAGGGTCGGGCTATGGCTACACCTTC. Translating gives CASSRTGSGYGYTF.

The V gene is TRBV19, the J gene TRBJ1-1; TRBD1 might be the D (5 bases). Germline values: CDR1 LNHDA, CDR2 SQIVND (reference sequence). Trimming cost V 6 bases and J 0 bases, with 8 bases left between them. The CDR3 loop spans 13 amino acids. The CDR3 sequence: CASRQTVNTEAFF. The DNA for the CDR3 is TGTGCCAGTAGACAGACAGTGAACACTGAAGCTTTCTTT. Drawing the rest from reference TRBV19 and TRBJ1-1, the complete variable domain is DGGITQSPKYLFRKEGQNVTLSCEQNLNHDAMYWYRQDPGQGLRLIYYSQIVNDFQKGDIAEGYSVSREKKESFPLTVTSAQKNPTAFYLCASRQTVNTEAFFGQGTRLTVV.

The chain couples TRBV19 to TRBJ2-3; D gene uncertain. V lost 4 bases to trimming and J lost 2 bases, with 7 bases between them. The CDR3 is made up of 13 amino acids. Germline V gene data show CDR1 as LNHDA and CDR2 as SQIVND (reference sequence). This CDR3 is CASSTTYTDTQYF. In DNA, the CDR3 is TGTGCCAGTAGTACGACTTACACAGATACGCAGTATTTT.

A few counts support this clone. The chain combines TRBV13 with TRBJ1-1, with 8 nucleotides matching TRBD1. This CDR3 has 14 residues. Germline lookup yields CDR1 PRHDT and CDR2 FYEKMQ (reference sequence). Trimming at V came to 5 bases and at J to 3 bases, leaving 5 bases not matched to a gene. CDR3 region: CASSGSGGYTEAFF. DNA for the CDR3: TGTGCCAGCAGCGGTTCAGGGGGCTACACTGAAGCTTTCTTT.

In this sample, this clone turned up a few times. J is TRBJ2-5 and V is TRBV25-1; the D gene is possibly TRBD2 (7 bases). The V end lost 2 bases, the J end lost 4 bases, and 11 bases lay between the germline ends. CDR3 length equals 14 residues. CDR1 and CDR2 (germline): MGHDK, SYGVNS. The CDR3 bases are TGTGCCAGCAGTGAAAGGGGGGGAGGAGAGACCCAGTACTTC. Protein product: CASSERGGGETQYF.